This T cell receptor beta chain appears in the sequencing data of a study of blood T cell repertoires in COVID-19. The wider study: COVID-19 samples from acute and convalescent phases originated in the United States, Italy and Spain. The analysed material was cDNA or gDNA that came from T cells, B-cell-depleted T cells, or PBMCs.

Under the authors' procedure: Amplifying reference gene primers gave estimates of nucleated cell counts. TCRdb's copy holds only in-frame clones and misses some; the assay was immunoSEQ multiplex PCR. From that table come the V and J calls and clone size; the DNA was used to work out D and trimming. The sample contains some 300,000 clones, around 89% of which appear only once. Germline V CDR1 and CDR2: SGHTS, YDEGEE. Trimming at V came to 3 bases and at J to 0 bases, leaving 3 bases not matched to a gene. The CDR3 totals 15 residues. Seattle enrolled patients during active infection and tracked them longitudinally.

The chain employs TRBV5-8 and TRBJ1-5; 7 nucleotides agree with TRBD1. This receptor was obtained from a woman between 50 and 59 years old with COVID-19, enrolled during active disease. Sequenced input: peripheral blood. CDR3 DNA: TGTGCCAGCAGCTGGGGACAGTATAGCAATCAGCCCCAGCATTTT. The encoded protein is CASSWGQYSNQPQHF.